A single sample is the source of the 25 T cell receptor beta chains below, sequenced in a study of blood T cells in healthy people across ages. PCR was performed a second time for roughly 7 to 11 cycles using a sample-barcoded 5' primer and a J-beta primer mix. Via MiXCR, TCRdb re-called the 5' RACE reads, giving one row per CDR3 protein. The sample holds 790,000 or so distinct CDR3 sequences, about 45% seen once. The sample taken for sequencing was blood. These receptors were collected from a man older than 75 in good health.

The genes are TRBV12-3 or TRBV12-4 and TRBJ1-6; 10 bases map to TRBD1. The CDR3 has 14 residues. V gave up 6 bases and J gave up 9 bases; unmatched junction bases: 5. The CDR3 coding sequence is TGTGCCAGCAGCTCACGGGACAGGGGTTCACCCCTCCACTTT. Translation: CASSSRDRGSPLHF.

The table lists this clonotype with a few counts. The chain uses TRBV27 and TRBJ1-6, with D perhaps matching TRBD1 (6 bases). This CDR3 is built from 20 residues. The germline V gene encodes CDR1 MNHEY and CDR2 SMNVEV (reference sequence). Trimming stripped 5 bases from V and 6 bases from J, with 29 bases between. CDR3 residues: CASSMGYGTAEGVGNSPLHF. Written as DNA, the CDR3 is TGTGCCAGCAGTATGGGGTACGGGACCGCGGAGGGGGTCGGTAATTCACCCCTCCACTTT.

The chain is built from TRBV5-1 and TRBJ2-3; 7 positions match TRBD1. From germline, CDR1 is SGHRS and CDR2 YFSETQ. With V trimmed by 4 bases and J by 4 bases, 6 bases remained unmatched. The CDR3 has 14 residues. The CDR3 region is CASSVEGQPDTQYF. Here the CDR3 DNA reads TGCGCCAGCAGCGTAGAGGGACAGCCAGATACGCAGTATTTT.

CDR3 in amino acids: CSARKSGRDEQYF. The CDR3 bases are TGCAGTGCTAGGAAGAGCGGGAGGGACGAGCAGTACTTC. The chain is built from TRBV20-1 and TRBJ2-7; TRBD2 agrees at 10 bases. V was pared by 3 bases and J by 5 bases, with 4 bases of the junction left unmatched. The CDR3 sequence is 13 residues long. Per the germline V gene, CDR1 is DFQATT and CDR2 is SNEGSKA (reference sequence).

This clonotype has just a few counts. This chain uses TRBV7-8 with TRBJ2-5, with 7 bases that match TRBD1. The ends lost 5 bases at V and 7 bases at J; junction bases unmatched: 16. Germline V gene data show CDR1 as SGHVS and CDR2 as FQNEAQ. This CDR3 has 16 residues. The CDR3 loop reads CASSPAGQATLGTQYF. CDR3 in DNA: TGTGCCAGCAGCCCTGCTGGACAGGCGACACTGGGGACCCAGTACTTC. The full variable domain, its missing parts supplied by reference TRBV7-8 and TRBJ2-5, is GAGVSQSPRYKVAKRGQDVALRCDPISGHVSLFWYQQALGQGPEFLTYFQNEAQLDKSGLPSDRFFAERPEGSVSTLKIQRTQQEDSAVYLCASSPAGQATLGTQYFGPGTRLLVL.

Of note for this clonotype: The junction and the germline gene differ at one end; a read error may be behind it. V gene TRBV2 combines with J gene TRBJ1-1; 7 bases align to TRBD1. The CDR3 contains 15 residues. Germline CDR1 reads SNHLY; CDR2 reads FYNNEI. The CDR3: CASCEGGGMNTEAFF. The CDR3 bases are TGTGCCAGCTGTGAAGGGGGCGGGATGAACACTGAAGCTTTCTTT.

The chain has TRBV18 and TRBJ1-2, with 7 nucleotides matching TRBD1. CDR1 and CDR2 (germline): KGHSH, LQKENI. Trimming at V came to 3 bases and at J to 3 bases, leaving 4 bases not matched to a gene. CDR3 length: 14 amino acids. The CDR3 protein is CASSPTGKDYGYTF. DNA of the CDR3: TGTGCCAGCTCACCGACAGGGAAGGACTATGGCTACACCTTC. The variable domain in full, with the rest retrieved from reference TRBV18 and TRBJ1-2, is NAGVMQNPRHLVRRRGQEARLRCSPMKGHSHVYWYRQLPEEGLKFMVYLQKENIIDESGMPKERFSAEFPKEGPSILRIQQVVRGDSAAYFCASSPTGKDYGYTFGSGTRLTVV.

This chain connects TRBV7-9 to TRBJ1-2, with 8 bases that match TRBD1. V lost 5 bases and J lost 12; bases outside the gene matches: 20. Germline V lookup: CDR1 SEHNR, CDR2 FQNEAQ (reference sequence). The CDR3 has 16 amino acids. The CDR3 loop reads CASSPASIGQGRSDTF. DNA for the CDR3: TGTGCCAGCAGCCCTGCCTCTATTGGACAGGGAAGGAGTGACACCTTC.

For the CDR3, the DNA is TGCGCCAGCCGGACACGGGACAGCACAGATACGCAGTATTTT. Translation: CASRTRDSTDTQYF. The V gene is TRBV5-1, the J gene TRBJ2-3, with D perhaps assigned TRBD1 or TRBD2 (5 bases each). Trimming removed 7 bases from V and 0 bases from J, with 12 bases in between. CDR3 length: 14 amino acids. CDR1 SGHRS and CDR2 YFSETQ come from the germline V gene.

This chain uses TRBV28 with TRBJ2-1, with TRBD2 identical over 8 bases. This CDR3 is built from 13 residues. V was pared by 6 bases and J by 2 bases, with 0 bases of the junction left unmatched. Per germline, CDR1 MDHEN and CDR2 SYDVKM. The CDR3 here is CASRAGAYNEQFF. The CDR3 coding sequence is TGTGCCAGCAGAGCGGGAGCCTACAATGAGCAGTTCTTC.

This clonotype has more than one count but fewer than ten. The rearrangement uses TRBV12-3 or TRBV12-4 and TRBJ2-3, with D unclear. Trimming took 5 bases from V and 2 from J, leaving 5 bases between them. The CDR3 is 12 residues long. The CDR3 reads CASSTTTDTQYF. The CDR3 DNA reads TGTGCCAGCAGTACCACCACAGATACGCAGTATTTT.

The V call is TRBV10-3, the J call TRBJ1-6; 8 bases fit TRBD1. J gave up 9 bases and V 3 bases, and 4 bases lay outside the gene matches. The CDR3 spans 14 residues. Germline loops: CDR1 ENHRY, CDR2 SYGVKD. The CDR3 region is CAISEGQGSSPLHF. CDR3 nucleotide sequence: TGTGCCATCAGTGAAGGACAGGGCTCTTCACCCCTCCACTTT.

The chain employs TRBV2 and TRBJ1-4, with D perhaps TRBD1 (5 bases). Germline assignment: CDR1 SNHLY and CDR2 FYNNEI. CDR3 length: 15 amino acids. V gave up 6 bases and J gave up 3 bases, with 14 bases separating them. The CDR3 region is CASSRLGTANEKLFF. For the CDR3, the DNA is TGTGCCAGCAGCCGCCTGGGGACGGCTAATGAAAAACTGTTTTTT.

This clonotype was recorded at least ten times. This sequence joins TRBV28 and TRBJ1-4; 10 bases fit TRBD1. Trimming at V came to 4 bases and at J to 10 bases, leaving 9 bases not matched to a gene. This CDR3 contains 15 residues. Germline-derived CDR1 and CDR2 are MDHEN and SYDVKM. The CDR3 region is CASSSQTRDRGKLFF. CDR3 DNA sequence: TGTGCCAGCAGTTCGCAAACTCGGGACAGGGGAAAACTGTTTTTT.

This chain uses TRBV5-4 with TRBJ2-5; TRBD1 agrees at 10 bases. The CDR3 is 15 amino acids. V lost 0 bases, J lost 5 bases, and 4 bases stayed unmatched. Germline-derived CDR1 and CDR2 are SGHNT and YYREEE (reference sequence). CDR3 sequence reads: CASSLDWTGGETQYF. CDR3 coding DNA: TGTGCCAGCAGCTTGGATTGGACAGGGGGGGAGACCCAGTACTTC.

This clonotype was observed a few times. This chain connects TRBV12-3 or TRBV12-4 to TRBJ1-2; no clear D. The V end lost 4 bases, the J end lost 6 bases, and 6 bases lay between the germline ends. The CDR3 length is 11 residues. The CDR3 sequence: CASSYGDGYTF. The CDR3 nucleotides read TGTGCCAGCAGTTATGGAGATGGCTACACCTTC.

This clonotype was counted only a few times. The chain is built from TRBV3-1 and TRBJ2-1; 9 bases align to TRBD2. Losses at the gene ends were 4 bases for V and 6 bases for J; bases not matched to a gene: 7. Germline-derived CDR1 and CDR2 are LGHDT and YNNKEL (reference sequence). CDR3 length equals 15 residues. In DNA form, the CDR3 reads TGTGCCAGCAGCCGGCGGGGGGGAAAGATCAATGAGCAGTTCTTC. Amino acids: CASSRRGGKINEQFF.

Here the CDR3 reads CASSSSGIQETQYF. For the CDR3, the DNA is TGCGCCAGCTCTTCTAGCGGGATCCAAGAGACCCAGTACTTC. This chain joins TRBV5-1 and TRBJ2-5; 9 bases agree with TRBD2. From germline, CDR1 is SGHRS and CDR2 YFSETQ. The CDR3 spans 14 residues. J was trimmed by 1 base and V by 7 bases; bases with no gene match: 5.

This clonotype showed up just once. The chain is built from TRBV5-1 and TRBJ2-1; 8 bases match TRBD2. Per the germline V gene, CDR1 is SGHRS and CDR2 is YFSETQ. J was trimmed by 1 base and V by 0 bases; bases with no gene match: 6. The CDR3 has 17 residues. This CDR3 is CASSLDPAGASYNEQFF. The CDR3 DNA is TGCGCCAGCAGCTTGGATCCAGCGGGAGCATCCTACAATGAGCAGTTCTTC.

This sequence joins TRBV20-1 and TRBJ2-7; 13 bases agree with TRBD2. V was pared by 5 bases and J by 7 bases, with 11 bases of the junction left unmatched. CDR1 and CDR2 from the germline V gene are DFQATT and SNEGSKA (reference sequence). CDR3 length: 15 amino acids. CDR3 region: CSARQGLAGLNEQYF. The CDR3 DNA reads as TGCAGTGCTCGCCAGGGACTAGCGGGACTGAATGAGCAGTACTTC.

This clonotype was found a few times. The V and J genes are TRBV25-1 and TRBJ2-1, with D perhaps TRBD1 (5 bases). In germline, CDR1 is MGHDK, CDR2 SYGVNS. The CDR3 runs 12 residues. V was shortened by 6 bases and J by 9 bases, with 12 bases between the two germline ends. The CDR3 bases are TGTGCCAGCAGCCCAGGGAATCGTGAGCAGTTCTTC. It specifies CASSPGNREQFF. Using reference TRBV25-1 and TRBJ2-1 for the parts outside the CDR3, the full variable domain is EADIYQTPRYLVIGTGKKITLECSQTMGHDKMYWYQQDPGMELHLIHYSYGVNSTEKGDLSSESTVSRIRTEHFPLTLESARPSHTSQYLCASSPGNREQFFGPGTRLTVL.

The chain has TRBV27 and TRBJ2-5; 7 bases fit TRBD1. The assigned J gene may be wrong: the sequence end matches TRBJ2-7 better. This CDR3 comprises 14 residues. From germline, CDR1 is MNHEY and CDR2 SMNVEV (reference sequence). CDR3 in DNA: TGTGCCAGCAGTTTAACGGACAGGATCTACGAGCAGTACTTC. It codes for CASSLTDRIYEQYF.

The V call is TRBV11-2, the J call TRBJ2-7; the match to TRBD2 covers 13 bases. CDR3 size: 14 residues. Germline lookup yields CDR1 SGHAT and CDR2 FQNNGV. V was pared by 5 bases and J by 7 bases, with 5 bases of the junction left unmatched. The CDR3 region has the DNA TGTGCCAGCAGCACAGGACTAGCGGGAGAAGAGCAGTACTTC. Translation gives CASSTGLAGEEQYF.

This clonotype was found many times. The genes are TRBV7-2 and TRBJ2-7; D is unclear. Trimming stripped 1 base from V and 0 bases from J, with 10 bases between. CDR1 and CDR2 (germline): SGHTA, FQGNSA. The CDR3 is 15 amino acids. CDR3 in amino acids: CASSLVGQSSYEQYF. The CDR3 DNA sequence: TGTGCCAGCAGCTTAGTGGGCCAGAGCTCCTACGAGCAGTACTTC.

The rearrangement links TRBV7-2 to TRBJ1-1, with D unclear. The V end lost 5 bases, the J end lost 2 bases, and 18 bases lay between the germline ends. From germline, CDR1 is SGHTA and CDR2 FQGNSA. CDR3 size: 16 residues. The DNA of the CDR3 is TGTGCCAGCAGCCCAACAGTCGCGCCTGGAAACACTGAAGCTTTCTTT. Residues: CASSPTVAPGNTEAFF.